This T cell receptor (beta chain) was identified in a study of T cells in Graves' hyperthyroidism and ophthalmopathy. RNA transcripts gave rise to amplified TCR beta CDR3 regions. First-round RT-PCR of the TCR CDR3 relied on the HTBI primer set. MiXCR, run by TCRdb on the multiplex PCR reads, gives a single entry per CDR3 protein. In the table there are 400,000 or so distinct CDR3 sequences, more than 12% of which are singletons. The J segment lost 7 bases and the V segment lost 3 bases, leaving 8 bases of the junction unmatched. The CDR3 extends over 15 amino acids. The germline V gene encodes CDR1 PRHDT and CDR2 FYEKMQ (reference sequence). The table lists this clonotype with many counts.

The sequence derives from a woman under 40 with Graves' ophthalmopathy. The sample comprised blood. This chain uses TRBV13 with TRBJ2-1; 8 nucleotides agree with TRBD1. CDR3 loop: CASSLTVDRVNEQFF. The CDR3 bases are TGTGCCAGCAGCTTGACTGTGGACAGGGTGAATGAGCAGTTCTTC.